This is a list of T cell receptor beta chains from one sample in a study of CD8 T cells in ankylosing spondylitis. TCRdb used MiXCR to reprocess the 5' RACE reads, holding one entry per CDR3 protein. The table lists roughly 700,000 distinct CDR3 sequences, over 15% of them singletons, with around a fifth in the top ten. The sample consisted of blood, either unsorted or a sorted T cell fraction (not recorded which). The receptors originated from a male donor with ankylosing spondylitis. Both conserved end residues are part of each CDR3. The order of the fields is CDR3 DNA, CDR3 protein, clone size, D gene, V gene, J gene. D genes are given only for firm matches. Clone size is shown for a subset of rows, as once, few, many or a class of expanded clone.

CDR3 DNA: TGTGCCAGCAGCTTAGTTCGAGCGGGGACAGATACGCAGTATTTT
CDR3 protein: CASSLVRAGTDTQYF
clone size: NA
D gene: TRBD2
V gene: TRBV7-9
J gene: TRBJ2-3

CDR3 DNA: TGTGCCAGCAGCACGGGGGACAGGGCCTTCACAGATACGCAGTATTTT
CDR3 protein: CASSTGDRAFTDTQYF
clone size: NA
D gene: TRBD1
V gene: TRBV7-9
J gene: TRBJ2-3

CDR3 DNA: TGCAGTGCTGCCAAAGCAACCAGTCAACAGCCCCAGCATTTT
CDR3 protein: CSAAKATSQQPQHF
clone size: few
D gene: NA
V gene: TRBV20-1
J gene: TRBJ1-5

CDR3 DNA: TGTGCCAGCAGCCTCGGGAGGACAGGACCCTACGAGCAGTACTTC
CDR3 protein: CASSLGRTGPYEQYF
clone size: few
D gene: NA
V gene: TRBV11-2
J gene: TRBJ2-7

CDR3 DNA: TGCAGCGTTGAGACGGCGAGGGGGTGGGGCTTC
CDR3 protein: CSVETARGWGF
clone size: NA
D gene: NA
V gene: TRBV29-1
J gene: TRBJ2-1

CDR3 DNA: TGTGCCACCAGTGATGGACAGGGGTTTCCTAATGAGCAGTTCTTC
CDR3 protein: CATSDGQGFPNEQFF
clone size: NA
D gene: TRBD1
V gene: TRBV24-1
J gene: TRBJ2-1

CDR3 DNA: TGTGCCAGCGGTACCCCCAGGGGGTACGAGCAGTACTTC
CDR3 protein: CASGTPRGYEQYF
clone size: few
D gene: TRBD1
V gene: TRBV28
J gene: TRBJ2-7

CDR3 DNA: TGTGCCAGCACCGGACAGGGGTTGAACACTGAAGCTTTCTTT
CDR3 protein: CASTGQGLNTEAFF
clone size: few
D gene: TRBD1
V gene: TRBV6-1
J gene: TRBJ1-1

CDR3 DNA: TGTGCCAGCAGCCCCCAACTAGCCGCGGCCACAGATACGCAGTATTTT
CDR3 protein: CASSPQLAAATDTQYF
clone size: few
D gene: NA
V gene: TRBV11-2
J gene: TRBJ2-3

CDR3 DNA: TGTGCCAGCAGTGAGTCTGGGTTGAGCACAGATACGCAGTATTTT
CDR3 protein: CASSESGLSTDTQYF
clone size: many
D gene: NA
V gene: TRBV25-1
J gene: TRBJ2-3

CDR3 DNA: TGCGCCAGCAGCTCCCGGACCGCCCAAGAAGCTTTCTTT
CDR3 protein: CASSSRTAQEAFF
clone size: NA
D gene: NA
V gene: TRBV5-1
J gene: TRBJ1-1

CDR3 DNA: TGCAGTGGCCAAAGCAGGGGGGGCACAGATACGCAGTATTTT
CDR3 protein: CSGQSRGGTDTQYF
clone size: NA
D gene: NA
V gene: TRBV20-1
J gene: TRBJ2-3

CDR3 DNA: TGCGCCAGCAGCCAAGAGGACAGGGAGGGGACTGAAGCTTTCTTT
CDR3 protein: CASSQEDREGTEAFF
clone size: NA
D gene: TRBD1
V gene: TRBV4-1
J gene: TRBJ1-1

CDR3 DNA: TGTGCCACCAGCAGCCTGACAGGGATTAACTATGGCTACACCTTC
CDR3 protein: CATSSLTGINYGYTF
clone size: few
D gene: TRBD1
V gene: TRBV15
J gene: TRBJ1-2

CDR3 DNA: TGCGCCAGCAGCTGGGGGACGGATCAGCCCCAGCATTTT
CDR3 protein: CASSWGTDQPQHF
clone size: NA
D gene: NA
V gene: TRBV5-1
J gene: TRBJ1-5

CDR3 DNA: TGTGCCACCAGCAGCGGCTTAGGAGGGCTAAATTCACCCCTCCACTTT
CDR3 protein: CATSSGLGGLNSPLHF
clone size: NA
D gene: NA
V gene: TRBV15
J gene: TRBJ1-6